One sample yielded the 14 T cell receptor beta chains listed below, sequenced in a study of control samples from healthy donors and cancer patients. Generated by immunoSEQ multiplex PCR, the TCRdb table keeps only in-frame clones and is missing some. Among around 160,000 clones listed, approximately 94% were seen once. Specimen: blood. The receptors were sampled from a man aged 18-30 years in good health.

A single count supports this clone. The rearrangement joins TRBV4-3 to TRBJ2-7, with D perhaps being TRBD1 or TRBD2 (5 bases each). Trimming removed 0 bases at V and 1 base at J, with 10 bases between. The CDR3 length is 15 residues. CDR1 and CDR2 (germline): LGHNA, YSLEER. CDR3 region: CASSQELEGSYEQYF. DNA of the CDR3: TGCGCCAGCAGCCAAGAGTTAGAGGGGTCCTACGAGCAGTACTTC.

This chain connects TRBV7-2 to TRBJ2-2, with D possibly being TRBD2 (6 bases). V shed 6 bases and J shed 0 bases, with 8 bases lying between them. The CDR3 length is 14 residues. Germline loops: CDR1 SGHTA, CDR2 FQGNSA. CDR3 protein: CASSWGANTGELFF. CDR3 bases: TGTGCCAGCAGTTGGGGGGCGAACACCGGGGAGCTGTTTTTT.

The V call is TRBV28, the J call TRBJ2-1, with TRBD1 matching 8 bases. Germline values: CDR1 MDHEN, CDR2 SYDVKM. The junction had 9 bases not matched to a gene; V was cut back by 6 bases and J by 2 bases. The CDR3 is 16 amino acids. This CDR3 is CASRPIPGQAYNEQFF. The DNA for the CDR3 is TGTGCCAGCAGACCAATACCGGGACAGGCCTACAATGAGCAGTTCTTC. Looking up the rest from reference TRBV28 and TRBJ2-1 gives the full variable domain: DVKVTQSSRYLVKRTGEKVFLECVQDMDHENMFWYRQDPGLGLRLIYFSYDVKMKEKGDIPEGYSVSREKKERFSLILESASTNQTSMYLCASRPIPGQAYNEQFFGPGTRLTVL.

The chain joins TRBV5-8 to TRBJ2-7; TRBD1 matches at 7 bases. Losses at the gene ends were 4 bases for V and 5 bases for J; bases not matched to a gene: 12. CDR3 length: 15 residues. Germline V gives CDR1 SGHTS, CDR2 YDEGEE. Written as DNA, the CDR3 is TGTGCCAGCAGCCTCCGGGACAGTTCGGTGAACGAGCAGTACTTC. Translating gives CASSLRDSSVNEQYF.

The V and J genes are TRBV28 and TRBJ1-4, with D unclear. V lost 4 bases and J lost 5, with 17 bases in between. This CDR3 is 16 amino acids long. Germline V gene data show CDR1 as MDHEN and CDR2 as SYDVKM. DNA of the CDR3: TGTGCCAGCAGTTACGGTTCTCTACAGCCGAATGAAAAACTGTTTTTT. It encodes CASSYGSLQPNEKLFF.

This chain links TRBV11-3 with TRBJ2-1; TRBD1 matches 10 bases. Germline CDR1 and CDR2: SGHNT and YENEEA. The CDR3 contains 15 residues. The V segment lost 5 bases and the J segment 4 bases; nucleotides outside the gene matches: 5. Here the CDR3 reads CASSQRQGAYNEQFF. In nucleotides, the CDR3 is TGTGCCAGCAGCCAAAGACAGGGGGCGTACAATGAGCAGTTCTTC.

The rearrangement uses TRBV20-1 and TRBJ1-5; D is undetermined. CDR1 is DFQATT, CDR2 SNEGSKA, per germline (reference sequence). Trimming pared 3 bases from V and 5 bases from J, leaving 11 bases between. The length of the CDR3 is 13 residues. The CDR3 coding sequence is TGCAGTGCTAGTAAGGCAGATCATCAGCCCCAGCATTTT. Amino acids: CSASKADHQPQHF.

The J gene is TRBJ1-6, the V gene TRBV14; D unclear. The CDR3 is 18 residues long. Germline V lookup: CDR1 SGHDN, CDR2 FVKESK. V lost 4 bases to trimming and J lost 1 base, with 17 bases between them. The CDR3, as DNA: TGTGCCAGCAGCCCATCTCGGAGGGTGGCGTCCTATAATTCACCCCTCCACTTT. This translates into CASSPSRRVASYNSPLHF.

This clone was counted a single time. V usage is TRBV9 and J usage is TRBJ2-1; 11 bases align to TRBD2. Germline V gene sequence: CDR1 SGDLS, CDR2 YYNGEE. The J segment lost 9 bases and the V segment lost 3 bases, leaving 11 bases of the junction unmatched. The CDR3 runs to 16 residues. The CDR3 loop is CASSDPGTSGRGEQFF. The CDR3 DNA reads TGTGCCAGCAGCGACCCCGGGACTAGCGGTAGGGGTGAGCAGTTCTTC.

The CDR3 protein is CASSLGWGISQPQHF. The CDR3 DNA is TGTGCCAGCAGCTTGGGTTGGGGAATAAGCCAGCCCCAGCATTTT. The chain has TRBV5-6 and TRBJ1-5; D remains ambiguous. The V end lost 0 bases, the J end lost 7 bases, and 14 bases lay between the germline ends. Germline lookup yields CDR1 SGHDT and CDR2 YYEEEE. This CDR3 has 15 amino acids.

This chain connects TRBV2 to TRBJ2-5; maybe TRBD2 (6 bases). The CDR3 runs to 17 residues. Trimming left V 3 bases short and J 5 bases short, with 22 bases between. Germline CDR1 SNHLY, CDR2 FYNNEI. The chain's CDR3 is CASSEVRPEGSGETQYF. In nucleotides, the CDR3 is TGTGCCAGCAGTGAGGTTAGGCCGGAGGGGAGCGGGGAGACCCAGTACTTC.

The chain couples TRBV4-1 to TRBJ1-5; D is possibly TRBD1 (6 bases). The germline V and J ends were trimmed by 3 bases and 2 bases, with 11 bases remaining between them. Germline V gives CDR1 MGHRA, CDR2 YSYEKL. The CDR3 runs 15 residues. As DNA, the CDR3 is TGCGCCAGCAGCCAGGGAAACAGGGGCAATCAGCCCCAGCATTTT. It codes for CASSQGNRGNQPQHF.

CDR3 sequence: CASSPGSRDEQFF. The CDR3 DNA reads as TGTGCCAGCTCACCCGGGAGTAGGGATGAGCAGTTCTTC. The chain has TRBV18 and TRBJ2-1, with D possibly being TRBD2 (6 bases). The CDR3 contains 13 residues. The germline V and J ends were trimmed by 3 bases and 8 bases, with 11 bases remaining between them. The germline CDR1 and CDR2 sequences are KGHSH and LQKENI.

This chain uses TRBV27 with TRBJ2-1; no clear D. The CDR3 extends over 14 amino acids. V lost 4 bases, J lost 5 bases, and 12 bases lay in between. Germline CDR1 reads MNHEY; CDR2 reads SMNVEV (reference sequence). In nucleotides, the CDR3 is TGTGCCAGCAGTTACGTTGGAGACGACAATGAGCAGTTCTTC. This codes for CASSYVGDDNEQFF.